The clone carrying this TCR beta chain was picked up a small number of times. The antigen is not known. The sample comes from a study of T cell repertoires in cytomegalovirus infection. In the study overall: Public TCR beta signatures were indicative of both CMV infection and a matching HLA type.

The CDR3 totals 16 residues. V lost 2 bases, J lost 0 bases, and 14 bases lay in between. Germline V gene sequence: CDR1 MNHEY, CDR2 SMNVEV (reference sequence). Each CDR3 protein is one row after TCRdb ran MiXCR on the reads. This sample has some 800,000 distinct CDR3 sequences, with under 35% found just once. The specimen was cultured CD8+ T cells from PBMCs, collected from culture after CMV antigen stimulation. The rearrangement links TRBV27 to TRBJ2-7; D perhaps matches TRBD1 (5 bases). This TCR was recovered from a human donor in good health (CMV status not recorded). Some clones in this sample may be carry-over from other donors' samples. The DNA of the CDR3 is TGTGCCAGCAGTTTAGAAGGGGTAAGGAGCTCCTACGAGCAGTACTTC. Its protein product is CASSLEGVRSSYEQYF.